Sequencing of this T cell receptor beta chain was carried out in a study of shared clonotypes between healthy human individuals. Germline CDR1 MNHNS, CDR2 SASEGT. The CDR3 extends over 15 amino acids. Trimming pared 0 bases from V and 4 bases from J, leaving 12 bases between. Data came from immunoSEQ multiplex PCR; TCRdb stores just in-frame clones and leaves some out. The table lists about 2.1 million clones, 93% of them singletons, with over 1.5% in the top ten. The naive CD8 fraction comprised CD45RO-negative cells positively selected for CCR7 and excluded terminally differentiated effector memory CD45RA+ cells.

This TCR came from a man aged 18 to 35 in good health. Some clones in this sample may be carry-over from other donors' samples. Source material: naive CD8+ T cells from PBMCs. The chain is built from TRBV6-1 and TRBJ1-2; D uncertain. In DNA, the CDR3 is TGTGCCAGCAGTGAAGCTGTGTTTCTAGGCTATGGCTACACCTTC. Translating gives CASSEAVFLGYGYTF.